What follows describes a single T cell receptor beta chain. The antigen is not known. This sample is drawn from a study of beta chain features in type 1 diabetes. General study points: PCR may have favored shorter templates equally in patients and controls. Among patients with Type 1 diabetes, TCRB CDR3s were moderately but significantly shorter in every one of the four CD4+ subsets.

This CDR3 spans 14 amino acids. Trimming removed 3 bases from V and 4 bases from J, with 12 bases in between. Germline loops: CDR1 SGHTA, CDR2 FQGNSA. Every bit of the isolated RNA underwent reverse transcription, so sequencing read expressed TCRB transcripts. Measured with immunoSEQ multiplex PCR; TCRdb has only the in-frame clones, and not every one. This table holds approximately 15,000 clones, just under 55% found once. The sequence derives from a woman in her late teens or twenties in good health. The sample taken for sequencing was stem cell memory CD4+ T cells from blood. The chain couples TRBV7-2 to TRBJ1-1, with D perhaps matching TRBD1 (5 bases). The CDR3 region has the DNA TGTGCCAGCAGCTTTGGAGGGGCGAGCACTGAAGCTTTCTTT. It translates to CASSFGGASTEAFF.